These 21 T cell receptor beta chains were sequenced from one sample in a study of shared clonotypes between healthy human individuals. Method: immunoSEQ multiplex PCR; TCRdb's copy keeps in-frame clones and lacks some. The data show about 2.1 million clones, 93% seen once. Naive CD8 populations comprised CD45RO-negative cells positively selected for CCR7, excluding terminally differentiated effector memory CD45RA+ cells. The sample comprised naive CD8+ T cells from PBMCs. Receptor source: a man aged 18 to 29 in good health. Some clones in this sample may be carry-over from other donors' samples.

The chain is built from TRBV6-6 and TRBJ2-7; the D gene is possibly TRBD2 (5 bases). Trimming pared 2 bases from V and 3 bases from J, leaving 11 bases between. The germline V gene has CDR1 MNHNY and CDR2 SVGAGI (reference sequence). CDR3 length equals 14 residues. In DNA form, the CDR3 reads TGTGCCAGCAGTTACACCCCGGGGAACTACGAGCAGTACTTC. Translation gives CASSYTPGNYEQYF.

The genes are TRBV9 and TRBJ2-3, with TRBD2 matching 11 bases. The CDR3 consists of 17 residues. V lost 3 bases and J lost 4; bases outside the gene matches: 10. Germline CDR1 is SGDLS and CDR2 is YYNGEE. The DNA of the CDR3 is TGTGCCAGCAGCGGTCTAGCGGGAGGTATTTTCGCAGATACGCAGTATTTT. Its translation is CASSGLAGGIFADTQYF. Variable domain in full (rest from reference TRBV9 and TRBJ2-3): DSGVTQTPKHLITATGQRVTLRCSPRSGDLSVYWYQQSLDQGLQFLIQYYNGEERAKGNILERFSAQQFPDLHSELNLSSLELGDSALYFCASSGLAGGIFADTQYFGPGTRLTVL.

The chain is built from TRBV28 and TRBJ2-7; TRBD2 matches at 7 bases. Germline V gives CDR1 MDHEN, CDR2 SYDVKM. The V and J ends lost 8 bases and 5 bases, in that order; junction bases with no gene match: 12. This CDR3 has 14 amino acids. In nucleotides, the CDR3 is TGTGCCAGCGGCCTTATGGGAGGGCCTGACGAGCAGTACTTC. Encoded protein: CASGLMGGPDEQYF.

This clone was found a few times. The chain recombines TRBV4-1 with TRBJ1-1; D might be TRBD1 (5 bases). Trimming stripped 4 bases from V and 5 bases from J, with 11 bases between. The CDR3 is 13 amino acids. Germline CDR1 and CDR2: MGHRA and YSYEKL. The CDR3 DNA reads TGCGCCAGCAGCCCAAGGGGTTCAACTGAAGCTTTCTTT. It is translated as CASSPRGSTEAFF.

This clone was picked up one time. J is TRBJ2-7 and V is TRBV28; TRBD2 matches 7 bases. The CDR3 spans 14 residues. V dropped 2 bases and J dropped 5; count of bases not matched to a gene: 6. Germline V gene data show CDR1 as MDHEN and CDR2 as SYDVKM. CDR3 sequence reads: CASSLGGSIDEQYF. Written as DNA, the CDR3 is TGTGCCAGCAGTTTAGGCGGGAGTATCGACGAGCAGTACTTC.

The chain couples TRBV29-1 to TRBJ1-3; no clear D. The germline gives CDR1 SQVTM, CDR2 ANQGSEA. The ends were cut back, 7 bases at V and 0 bases at J, with 13 bases in the middle. This CDR3 is 14 amino acids long. The CDR3, as DNA: TGCAGCGCCCTTCATGGGGTCTCTGGAAACACCATATATTTT. Translating gives CSALHGVSGNTIYF.

The CDR3 region has the DNA TGTGCCACCAGCAGAGATGAGGGGGGCCCCCGCACAGATACGCAGTATTTT. Protein: CATSRDEGGPRTDTQYF. The chain recombines TRBV15 with TRBJ2-3; D assignment may be TRBD1 or TRBD2 (6 bases each). Trimming stripped 0 bases from V and 1 base from J, with 14 bases between. CDR3 size: 17 residues. Germline V gives CDR1 LNHNV, CDR2 YYDKDF (reference sequence).

Notes on this clone: The sample holds other DNA sequences that translate to the same CDR3. This chain links TRBV6-1 with TRBJ2-7; TRBD1 agrees at 7 bases. The CDR3 is 14 residues long. The V and J ends lost 1 base and 4 bases, in that order; junction bases with no gene match: 4. Germline V gene lookup returns CDR1 MNHNS and CDR2 SASEGT. CDR3 DNA: TGTGCCAGCAGTGAAGACAGGGGTTCATACGAGCAGTACTTC. Its translation is CASSEDRGSYEQYF.

With respect to this clone: Distinct nucleotide sequences in the sample also encode this CDR3. The chain is built from TRBV27 and TRBJ2-7; D unresolved. Between the trimmed V and J ends, which lost 6 bases and 0 bases, there was a span of 6 bases. This CDR3 is 12 amino acids long. Germline values: CDR1 MNHEY, CDR2 SMNVEV (reference sequence). In nucleotides, the CDR3 is TGTGCCAGCAGAGGGATCTCCTACGAGCAGTACTTC. Translating it yields CASRGISYEQYF.

The V gene is TRBV11-2, the J gene TRBJ2-3, with 9 bases fitting TRBD2. V lost 8 bases and J lost 2; bases outside the gene matches: 11. Per germline, CDR1 SGHAT and CDR2 FQNNGV. The CDR3 is 16 amino acids. CDR3: CASWPTLAGLTDTQYF. In nucleotides, the CDR3 is TGTGCCAGCTGGCCCACTCTAGCGGGACTCACAGATACGCAGTATTTT.

Note on this clone: Other DNA sequences of this sample code for an identical CDR3. This chain joins TRBV27 and TRBJ2-1; 14 nucleotides agree with TRBD2. The CDR3 spans 16 residues. V shed 5 bases, J shed 5 bases, and the junction held 5 bases outside the gene matches. The germline gives CDR1 MNHEY, CDR2 SMNVEV (reference sequence). CDR3 loop: CASSTRLAGGHNEQFF. The DNA for the CDR3 is TGTGCCAGCAGTACCCGACTAGCGGGAGGGCACAATGAGCAGTTCTTC.

The V and J genes are TRBV27 and TRBJ2-7, with TRBD1 matching 8 bases. The CDR3 extends over 14 amino acids. V shed 7 bases, J shed 1 base, and the junction held 6 bases outside the gene matches. In germline, CDR1 is MNHEY, CDR2 SMNVEV (reference sequence). CDR3 in amino acids: CASNDRGRSYEQYF. The CDR3 DNA is TGTGCCAGCAACGACAGGGGCCGATCCTACGAGCAGTACTTC.

This sequence joins TRBV5-6 and TRBJ2-3, with 8 bases aligning to TRBD2. With V trimmed by 2 bases and J by 5 bases, 4 bases remained unmatched. Germline loops: CDR1 SGHDT, CDR2 YYEEEE. This CDR3 spans 14 amino acids. The chain's CDR3 is CASSLAGEGDTQYF. DNA for the CDR3: TGTGCCAGCAGCTTAGCGGGAGAGGGAGATACGCAGTATTTT.

The chain combines TRBV6-1 with TRBJ2-1; 7 positions match TRBD1. This CDR3 region has 16 residues. V dropped 4 bases and J dropped 0; count of bases not matched to a gene: 6. Germline V gene lookup returns CDR1 MNHNS and CDR2 SASEGT. The CDR3 DNA reads TGTGCCAGCAGTGCAGACAGGGCCGCCTCCTACAATGAGCAGTTCTTC. This sequence encodes CASSADRAASYNEQFF.

CDR3 region: CASRLPGTGEFRTEAFF. In DNA, the CDR3 is TGTGCCAGCAGGCTACCCGGGACAGGGGAGTTCAGGACTGAAGCTTTCTTT. The gene calls are TRBV7-9 and TRBJ1-1; 10 bases map to TRBD1. This CDR3 contains 17 residues. The ends lost 6 bases at V and 5 bases at J; junction bases unmatched: 15. Germline V lookup: CDR1 SEHNR, CDR2 FQNEAQ (reference sequence).

This chain connects TRBV10-3 to TRBJ2-1, with D tentatively TRBD1 or TRBD2 (5 bases each). V was cut by 0 bases and J by 12 bases, with 18 bases left in between. The CDR3 has 15 residues. Germline V gene data show CDR1 as ENHRY and CDR2 as SYGVKD. CDR3 sequence: CAISESKTWGKSQFF. The CDR3 DNA reads TGTGCCATCAGTGAGTCGAAAACTTGGGGGAAGTCGCAGTTCTTC.

This clone appeared a few times. The chain couples TRBV28 to TRBJ1-1; the D gene is possibly TRBD1 (6 bases). Germline CDR1 and CDR2: MDHEN and SYDVKM. V gave up 3 bases and J gave up 11 bases, with 16 bases separating them. The CDR3 contains 13 residues. CDR3 protein: CASSLSGVLEAFF. The CDR3 DNA sequence: TGTGCCAGCAGTTTGTCAGGGGTACTGGAGGCTTTCTTT. Full variable domain (outside the CDR3, taken from reference TRBV28 and TRBJ1-1): DVKVTQSSRYLVKRTGEKVFLECVQDMDHENMFWYRQDPGLGLRLIYFSYDVKMKEKGDIPEGYSVSREKKERFSLILESASTNQTSMYLCASSLSGVLEAFFGQGTRLTVV.

This clone was picked up one time. The same CDR3 arises from other DNA sequences in this sample as well. The chain recombines TRBV18 with TRBJ2-7; D is possibly TRBD2 (5 bases). The CDR3 spans 14 residues. In germline, CDR1 is KGHSH, CDR2 LQKENI. Trimming stripped 2 bases from V and 0 bases from J, with 8 bases between. The CDR3 nucleotides are TGTGCCAGCTCACCAACCGGGGACTCCTACGAGCAGTACTTC. Protein product: CASSPTGDSYEQYF.

This chain joins TRBV11-2 and TRBJ1-2; D possibly corresponds to TRBD1 (6 bases). The V and J ends lost 1 base and 4 bases respectively, with 16 bases between them. The germline V gene encodes CDR1 SGHAT and CDR2 FQNNGV. The CDR3 has 16 residues. The CDR3 region is CASSLADTGTPYGYTF. As DNA, the CDR3 is TGTGCCAGCAGCTTAGCTGATACCGGGACACCCTATGGCTACACCTTC.

The gene calls are TRBV4-2 and TRBJ1-1, with 10 nucleotides matching TRBD1. The CDR3 spans 12 residues. V lost 5 bases, J lost 8 bases, and 2 bases stayed unmatched. The germline CDR1 and CDR2 sequences are LGHNA and YNFKEQ. The CDR3 sequence: CASSWDRGEAFF. The CDR3 DNA reads as TGTGCCAGCAGCTGGGACAGGGGAGAAGCTTTCTTT.

The gene calls are TRBV14 and TRBJ2-5; 7 bases fit TRBD1. V was pared by 1 base and J by 0 bases, with 5 bases of the junction left unmatched. The CDR3 runs 16 residues. In germline, CDR1 is SGHDN, CDR2 FVKESK. The chain's CDR3 is CASSQAVTGYQETQYF. The CDR3 nucleotides read TGTGCCAGCAGCCAAGCGGTGACAGGGTACCAAGAGACCCAGTACTTC. The whole variable domain, remainder taken from reference TRBV14 and TRBJ2-5, is EAGVTQFPSHSVIEKGQTVTLRCDPISGHDNLYWYRRVMGKEIKFLLHFVKESKQDESGMPNNRFLAERTGGTYSTLKVQPAELEDSGVYFCASSQAVTGYQETQYFGPGTRLLVL.